Below are 11 T cell receptor beta chains sequenced from a single sample in a study of T cell responses to AZD1222 COVID-19 vaccine. Repertoires were generated with immunoSEQ multiplex PCR, while TCRdb's copy carries only in-frame clones and drops some. This table has approximately 110,000 clones, around 86% appearing once. The material was peripheral blood, obtained on day 0 of AZD1222 vaccination. These receptor sequences come from an adult in good health.

The gene calls are TRBV5-6 and TRBJ1-3; 7 nucleotides line up with TRBD1. Trimming at V came to 0 bases and at J to 3 bases, leaving 3 bases not matched to a gene. The CDR3 loop spans 15 amino acids. CDR1 SGHDT and CDR2 YYEEEE come from the germline V gene. The CDR3 bases are TGTGCCAGCAGCTTGGACAGGGGTTTTGGAAACACCATATATTTT. Its protein is CASSLDRGFGNTIYF.

The rearrangement links TRBV6-5 to TRBJ2-7; possibly TRBD1 for D (5 bases). The germline V gene encodes CDR1 MNHEY and CDR2 SVGAGI. Trimming removed 0 bases at V and 5 bases at J, with 14 bases between. The CDR3 consists of 15 residues. DNA for the CDR3: TGTGCCAGCAGTTACTCGGGCAGGGTGTTCGACGAGCAGTACTTC. It yields the protein CASSYSGRVFDEQYF.

This CDR3 is CASRQGSNQPQHF. As DNA, the CDR3 is TGTGCCAGCCGCCAGGGCTCAAATCAGCCCCAGCATTTT. J is TRBJ1-5 and V is TRBV6-5; TRBD1 might be the D (5 bases). The CDR3 runs to 13 residues. CDR1 and CDR2 from the germline V gene are MNHEY and SVGAGI. V was cut by 8 bases and J by 4 bases, with 12 bases left in between.

This clone showed up just a few times. The gene calls are TRBV2 and TRBJ1-2, with 9 bases lining up with TRBD1. Germline CDR1 SNHLY, CDR2 FYNNEI. The V and J ends lost 4 bases and 5 bases, in that order; junction bases with no gene match: 2. This CDR3 comprises 13 residues. The CDR3 region is CASSAGTGYGYTF. DNA for the CDR3: TGTGCCAGCAGTGCCGGGACAGGGTATGGCTACACCTTC. The whole variable domain, remainder taken from reference TRBV2 and TRBJ1-2, is EPEVTQTPSHQVTQMGQEVILRCVPISNHLYFYWYRQILGQKVEFLVSFYNNEISEKSEIFDDQFSVERPDGSNFTLKIRSTKLEDSAMYFCASSAGTGYGYTFGSGTRLTVV.

The rearrangement links TRBV5-1 to TRBJ1-1; no reliable D call. Deletions cut 2 bases from V and 1 base from J, with 6 bases between. The germline V gene has CDR1 SGHRS and CDR2 YFSETQ. The CDR3 is 13 amino acids. The CDR3 spells CASSFVRNTEAFF. The CDR3, as DNA: TGCGCCAGCAGCTTTGTCAGGAACACTGAAGCTTTCTTT.

The chain carries TRBV3-1 (or the pseudogene TRBV3-2) and TRBJ1-1; D may be TRBD1 (6 bases). The CDR3 is 16 amino acids. V was trimmed by 3 bases and J by 1 base, leaving 15 bases between them. Germline V gives CDR1 LGHDT, CDR2 YNNKEL (reference sequence). CDR3 coding DNA: TGTGCCAGCAGCCAGGATACACAGGGACCGAACACTGAAGCTTTCTTT. Translation: CASSQDTQGPNTEAFF.

This clone appeared a few times. A junction boundary mismatches the germline segment, possibly from a read error. The rearrangement uses TRBV6-2 or TRBV6-3 and TRBJ2-7; D possibly corresponds to TRBD1 (6 bases). CDR1 and CDR2 from the germline V gene are MNHEY and SVGEGT. There are 16 residues in the CDR3. The CDR3 is CATSYGEGVPLYEQYF. The CDR3, as DNA: TGTGCCACCAGTTACGGAGAGGGGGTCCCACTCTACGAGCAGTACTTC.

J is TRBJ1-1 and V is TRBV6-5; D is perhaps TRBD1 (6 bases). CDR1 is MNHEY, CDR2 SVGAGI, per germline. This CDR3 is 14 amino acids long. Trimming took off 7 bases at V and 0 bases at J, with 12 bases between the two ends. For the CDR3, the DNA is TGTGCCAGCACCGAGGGGGGGATGAACACTGAAGCTTTCTTT. It is translated as CASTEGGMNTEAFF.

About this clone: Compared with germline, one end of the junction differs, possibly owing to a read error. This rearrangement joins TRBV6-1 to TRBJ2-3, with a weak D call TRBD2 (6 bases). The CDR3 spans 16 residues. Germline V CDR1 and CDR2: MNHNS, SASEGT. The CDR3 reads CASREGSGVGTDTQYF. CDR3 DNA: TGTGCCAGCAGGGAAGGGTCGGGGGTAGGCACAGATACGCAGTATTTT.

The V gene is TRBV4-2, the J gene TRBJ1-1; D remains ambiguous. The V end lost 2 bases, the J end lost 6 bases, and 10 bases lay between the germline ends. This CDR3 is 13 amino acids long. Germline V gene data show CDR1 as LGHNA and CDR2 as YNFKEQ. The CDR3 region has the DNA TGTGCCAGCAGCCAACTGGGGTTGTCTGAAGCTTTCTTT. This codes for CASSQLGLSEAFF.

The CDR3 DNA follows: TGTGCCAGCAGCTTAGGAGCGAGGGCTGAAGCTTTCTTT. It is translated as CASSLGARAEAFF. V is TRBV7-9 and J is TRBJ1-1; D is unclear. Germline loops: CDR1 SEHNR, CDR2 FQNEAQ (reference sequence). This CDR3 is 13 amino acids long. The V end lost 1 base, the J end lost 6 bases, and 9 bases lay between the germline ends.